This TCR beta chain came from a study of cytomegalovirus exposure and HLA in healthy donors (dated by TCRdb to about 2017). About the investigation overall: An earlier analysis of several hundred of the donors reported about 290 Gb of sequence data and 100 million to 130 million unique TCR beta sequences from roughly 180 million T cells. Typing coverage varied by locus: roughly 629-640 donors for A, B, C, DRB1 and DQB1; approximately 500 for DQA1; approximately 570 for DPA1; 450 to 480 for DPB1. In the later analysis, no new phenotypic data were used to find candidate immune exposures; instead, reliance was placed on TCR beta sequences and their occurrence across donors. Of the roughly 400 genotyped donors, less than 90% were placed in the genetic ancestry cluster associated with self-reported Caucasian donors. The study aimed to test whether cataloging public T cell receptors could reveal signatures of past pathogen exposure. HLA typing covered class I and class II loci at four-digit resolution. In a later genetic analysis, genome-wide SNP genotypes for about three fifths of the roughly 670 donors were used, and that subset was treated as a discovery cohort. Along with the approximately 670-subject first cohort, a separate validation cohort of 120 different subjects was used. To predict cytomegalovirus infection status, the study combined high-throughput TCR immunosequencing, statistical association of individual TCRs with disease status, and machine learning. Roughly 300 gigabases of sequencing data and roughly 90 million unique TCR sequences were included in an early release covering roughly 600 HLA-typed donors. An earlier analysis of more than 450 of the donors used high-throughput TCR beta sequencing to judge whether each TCR beta V gene segment behaved as functional or pseudogenic. The T cell repertoires of under 700 subjects were profiled by immunosequencing and related to cytomegalovirus serostatus. A later analysis re-analyzed previously published TCR beta repertoires from roughly 630 donors and added high-resolution HLA genotyping to study TCR occurrence patterns. On average, over 200,000 unique TCR beta nucleotide sequences were sequenced per donor among several hundred genotyped donors of the cohort, with roughly 18% of those sequences being non-productive. Roughly 5 DR-DQ haplotypes were handled as single units for association and clustering, since linkage in the cohort was strong. Donor age, sex, ethnicity and CMV serostatus were compiled together with the repertoire data. Every repertoire in the discovery cohort had been generated on one and the same sequencing platform.

For this clone: Its recognized antigen is unknown. No much larger clone exists at a distance of one base, and base qualities are not known.

The research as a whole found: In a later analysis, TCR association rates were found to vary across HLA loci, with the most associated TCRs seen for DRB1 alleles and the fewest for HLA-C alleles. In vitro tests confirmed that a few of the cytomegalovirus-associated TCR beta chains recognize cytomegalovirus antigens. Most CMV-associated TCR beta chains appeared to be HLA-restricted in a later analysis, and the HLA associations seemed to be driven largely by CMV exposure. HLA typing was unavailable for some donors at each locus, so association tests used only the typed subset. A later genetic analysis reported fewer N-insertions in productive TCRs among donors in an Asian-associated ancestry cluster than the roughly 690-donor mean. In this cohort, only TCR beta chains were sequenced, and detectable features were limited by the absence of alpha or paired-chain data. A total of about 150 TCR beta chains were listed by the study as associated with cytomegalovirus. For the cohort, immune exposure information was limited to CMV serostatus. Most TCR sequences were observed very rarely across donors, whereas some public TCRs were present in many individuals. In a later analysis, HLA-associated TCR beta chains were found to be more clonally expanded and to have lower generation probabilities than equally common non-associated chains. Strong co-occurrence of HLA alleles, especially DR and DQ, made assigning TCR associations to individual alleles difficult. Correlated functional status among segregating V segments might be attributable to linkage disequilibrium, but an unknown experimental factor could not be ruled out. In a later analysis, several top co-occurrence clusters were reported to appear linked to parvovirus B19, influenza, CMV and Epstein-Barr virus. Broadly in line with IMGT annotations, most TCR beta V segments showed up in productive rearrangements about 87% or about 30% of the time in an earlier analysis of several hundred of the donors. A further reported finding was that TCR beta sequences accurately predicted the HLA-A and HLA-B alleles for most subjects in the first cohort. Specific HLA alleles were associated with more than 15,000 TCR beta sequences at a false discovery rate of 0.05 in a later analysis. In a later genetic analysis, a missense DCLRE1C variant was associated with V-gene and J-gene trimming of TCR beta chains, and the association was replicated in an independent cohort. It was suggested by the authors that the approach could potentially be generalized to other disease states and immunological phenotypes. The sequencing pipeline was judged likely to have produced a cluster of highly shared sequence variants as a technical artifact. Roughly uniform sequencing depth across donors was assumed in presence/absence analyses, although this assumption may not hold. The classifier was reported to diagnose cytomegalovirus status with high specificity and sensitivity in both the original and validation cohorts. Because the 87-base-pair reads could not distinguish some IMGT-functional V segments, including TRBV6-2 and TRBV6-3, those segments were excluded. About 17 rarely observed V segments, including chromosome 9 orphons, were excluded from the earlier analysis of some 590 of the donors because counts were too low.

V loses 0 bases, J loses 2 bases, and the germline ends lie 12 bases apart. The CDR3 holds 16 amino acids from the cysteine to the phenylalanine. The retained sequence is limited to the CDR3, 48 bases, with the frame set at the first base. The germline V gene specifies SGHRS as CDR1 and YFSETQ as CDR2. Library preparation used the immunoSEQ multiplex PCR assay. For the multiplex PCR, a mixture combining 60 forward primers for TCR Vbeta segments and 13 reverse primers for TCR Jbeta segments was used. A multiplex PCR assay on genomic DNA amplified the CDR3 region of rearranged TCR beta genes. On the Illumina HiSeq System, the amplified TCR beta libraries were sequenced as 87-base-pair reads. As for the original processing: Across the 640 or so repertoires, a later analysis counted approximately 75 million unique TCR beta chains, roughly 11 million of which were shared by at least two donors. Raw reads were error-corrected and collapsed into unique sequences with a nearest-neighbor algorithm that merged closely related sequences to remove PCR and sequencing errors. To assign V, D and J gene segments, CDR3 sequences were aligned to IMGT reference sequences. Each retained sequence needed at least a six-nucleotide match to both a V gene segment and a J gene segment. A rearrangement counted as productive if the CDR3 had no stop codons and remained in frame with V and J, and every other rearrangement counted as non-productive. Following IMGT convention, CDR3 was defined as the stretch from the second conserved V-encoded cysteine up to the conserved J-encoded phenylalanine. The earlier analysis of a few hundred of the donors excluded sequences that lacked an unambiguous match to a single V gene segment. An earlier analysis of 500 to 700 of the donors classified V segments as functional when productive rearrangements were above 56.7% and as segregating when the standard deviation between donors was above 5%. A statistical classification framework was developed to diagnose cytomegalovirus status using the catalog of TCR beta chain sequences. V and J gene assignment, in a later analysis, came from comparing TCR nucleotide sequences with IMGT/GENE-DB human TR gene sequences. In a later analysis, CDR3 sequences and most-parsimonious VDJ recombination scenarios were assigned using the TCRdist pipeline. In a later analysis, each TCR beta chain was defined by its CDR3 amino acid sequence together with its V-gene family, and reads lacking a unique V-gene family were excluded. As a way to deal with suspected cross-contamination and a sequencing artifact, a later analysis dropped approximately 570 nucleotide sequences that were highly shared and had low generation probability. A later analysis calculated a clonal expansion index for each public chain from normalized within-repertoire ranks of inferred template counts. In a later analysis, generation probabilities were computed using a VDJ recombination model fitted to out-of-frame rearrangements, and the results were checked against IGoR. In a later analysis, TCR-TCR, TCR-HLA and TCR-CMV co-occurrence was scored with hypergeometric tests, and a repertoire-size bias correction was applied to TCR pairs. To estimate false discovery rates, a later analysis permuted the HLA or CMV assignments 20 times. In a later analysis, co-occurring TCRs were grouped using DBSCAN, and TCRdist sequence similarity was added for clustering within HLA-allele-positive subsets. Repertoires with fewer than 30,000 or more than 120,000 public chains were left out of co-occurrence clustering, as were about five repertoires with anomalous nucleotide sharing. The table was pulled from immuneACCESS by TCRdb, which kept in-frame rearrangements only. Such tables lose some clones; where checked, under half of the loss comes from unresolved V genes, and the rest has no known cause. The V and J calls and clone size are taken from that table; D and trimming were inferred from the DNA. The sample table contains roughly 200,000 clones; only one count was recorded for 70% of them. The ten largest account for less than 3% of the sample.

The cohort consisted of hundreds of healthy bone marrow donors. At the time of sampling, all cohort members were nominally healthy, though unrecorded immune exposures were likely present. The donor was CMV seropositive and was included in the group of some 290 seropositive cohort members. A peripheral blood sample was provided by each donor, and peripheral blood mononuclear cells were used for TCR beta sequencing. Genomic DNA was extracted from the blood cell samples with the Qiagen DNeasy Blood Extraction Kit. The specimen sequenced was PBMCs. This receptor chain uses TRBV5-1 and TRBJ1-5; no D gene can be assigned with confidence. The receptor was derived from a man between 35 and 55 years old in good health and CMV-seropositive. CDR3 sequence: CASSLGEGAGNQPQHF. The nucleotide sequence reads as follows: TGCGCCAGCAGCTTGGGCGAGGGCGCGGGCAATCAGCCCCAGCATTTT.